What follows are 8 T cell receptor beta chains derived from one specimen sequenced in a study of T cell responses to AZD1222 COVID-19 vaccine. Data came from immunoSEQ multiplex PCR; TCRdb stores just in-frame clones and leaves some out. Here the sample spans approximately 50,000 clones, around 85% being singletons. The source material was peripheral blood, sampled on day 0 of MenACWY control vaccination. Source of these receptors: an adult in good health.

The sample holds a few counts of this clone. The chain carries TRBV28 and TRBJ1-2; the D is unclear. Germline CDR1 is MDHEN and CDR2 is SYDVKM. The CDR3 sequence is 13 residues long. V was shortened by 7 bases and J by 0 bases, with 9 bases between the two germline ends. Here the CDR3 DNA reads TGTGCCAGCACGAAGAGAGCTAACTATGGCTACACCTTC. Amino acid sequence: CASTKRANYGYTF.

This chain links TRBV28 with TRBJ1-3; D not resolved. Deletions cut 3 bases from V and 4 bases from J, with 10 bases between. Per the germline V gene, CDR1 is MDHEN and CDR2 is SYDVKM. This CDR3 spans 14 amino acids. The CDR3 nucleotides read TGTGCCAGCAGTTTTGGCGGGATGGGAAACACCATATATTTT. As protein: CASSFGGMGNTIYF.

Here the CDR3 DNA reads TGTGCATGCAGGGACTATAATTCACCCCTCCACTTT. It codes for CACRDYNSPLHF. This chain links TRBV28 with TRBJ1-6, with D possibly being TRBD1 (5 bases). Germline loops: CDR1 MDHEN, CDR2 SYDVKM. CDR3 size: 12 residues. Full variable domain (missing parts from reference TRBV28 and TRBJ1-6): DVKVTQSSRYLVKRTGEKVFLECVQDMDHENMFWYRQDPGLGLRLIYFSYDVKMKEKGDIPEGYSVSREKKERFSLILESASTNQTSMYLCACRDYNSPLHFGNGTRLTVT.

The DNA of the CDR3 is TGTGCCAGCAGCCTCTCGTCAGATACGCAGTATTTT. Encoded protein: CASSLSSDTQYF. V usage is TRBV3-1 (or the pseudogene TRBV3-2) and J usage is TRBJ2-3, with no clear D. Trimming stripped 4 bases from V and 4 bases from J, with 6 bases between. Germline-derived CDR1 and CDR2 are LGHDT and YNNKEL (reference sequence). The CDR3 consists of 12 residues.

The chain carries TRBV28 and TRBJ2-2; 10 positions match TRBD1. The germline V gene encodes CDR1 MDHEN and CDR2 SYDVKM. The CDR3 contains 15 residues. The V segment lost 6 bases and the J segment 6 bases; nucleotides outside the gene matches: 7. CDR3 in amino acids: CASRGQGTFSGELFF. The DNA of the CDR3 is TGTGCCAGCAGGGGACAGGGGACCTTTTCCGGGGAGCTGTTTTTT.

The V call is TRBV29-1, the J call TRBJ2-3; D unclear. The CDR3 extends over 12 amino acids. V dropped 2 bases and J dropped 3 bases, with 6 bases sitting between them. Germline V CDR1 and CDR2: SQVTM, ANQGSEA. CDR3 in DNA: TGCAGCGTTGAAACTGGAACAGATACGCAGTATTTT. Translation gives CSVETGTDTQYF.

V usage is TRBV2 and J usage is TRBJ1-1; the D is unclear. V was clipped by 4 bases and J by 2 bases, with 2 bases between them. The length of the CDR3 is 11 residues. Germline CDR1 SNHLY, CDR2 FYNNEI. The chain's CDR3 is CASSVNTEAFF. CDR3 DNA sequence: TGTGCCAGCAGTGTAAACACTGAAGCTTTCTTT.

This clone has a single count. The rearrangement joins TRBV19 to TRBJ1-5, with no clear D. The CDR3 is 13 amino acids. V was clipped by 2 bases and J by 4 bases, with 6 bases between them. Germline CDR1 is LNHDA and CDR2 is SQIVND (reference sequence). CDR3 protein: CASSIWENQPQHF. The DNA for the CDR3 is TGTGCCAGTAGTATATGGGAGAATCAGCCCCAGCATTTT.